The entry below describes one T cell receptor (beta chain). Germline trimming cut 0 bases from V and 4 bases from J; bases unmatched to any gene: 2. Germline loops: CDR1 ENHRY, CDR2 SYGVKD. The CDR3 sequence is 14 residues long. This record comes from a study of blood T cell repertoires in COVID-19. As handled by the study authors: The authors estimated nucleated cell counts from reference gene primer amplification. Sequenced by immunoSEQ multiplex PCR; TCRdb stores in-frame clones only, minus some. V and J calls and clone size are copied from that table; D and trimming were computed from the DNA. This table holds fewer than 180,000 clones, 75% to 90% found once.

The chain joins TRBV10-3 to TRBJ1-2, with 7 bases that match TRBD1. Sequencing input: peripheral blood. This TCR came from a woman aged 55-75 years with active or convalescent COVID-19. The CDR3 loop reads CAISESTGVYGYTF. The CDR3 DNA reads as TGTGCCATCAGTGAGTCTACAGGGGTCTATGGCTACACCTTC.